Listed below are T cell receptor beta chains from one sample, sequenced in a study of T cells in localized non-small cell lung cancer. Method: immunoSEQ multiplex PCR; TCRdb's copy keeps in-frame clones and lacks some. The sample holds roughly 25,000 clones; about nine tenths are singletons and the top ten take about an eighth. The sequencing here drew on peripheral blood, taken before any cancer treatment. These receptors were collected from a female donor aged 60 or older with stage II squamous cell lung carcinoma. The CDR3 runs from the conserved cysteine through the conserved F or W. D genes are given only for firm matches. Not every row has a clone size; where given, it reads once, few, many or a size class.

cdr3_aa: CATTQSTGGYEQYF; cdr3_nt: TGTGCCACTACACAGTCCACCGGGGGCTACGAGCAGTACTTC; j_call: TRBJ2-7; d_call: NA; clone_size: NA; v_call: TRBV10-3
cdr3_aa: CASSLAGTSGHEQYF; cdr3_nt: TGTGCCAGCAGCTTGGCCGGGACTAGCGGCCACGAGCAGTACTTC; j_call: TRBJ2-7; d_call: TRBD2; clone_size: NA; v_call: TRBV5-4
cdr3_aa: CASSLQSNYGYTF; cdr3_nt: TGTGCCAGCAGCTTACAATCTAACTATGGCTACACCTTC; j_call: TRBJ1-2; d_call: NA; clone_size: once; v_call: TRBV7-9
cdr3_aa: CASSLEGRYNEQFF; cdr3_nt: TGTGCCAGCAGCTTAGAGGGGCGGTACAATGAGCAGTTCTTC; j_call: TRBJ2-1; d_call: NA; clone_size: NA; v_call: TRBV11-2
cdr3_aa: CAISESSSYEQYF; cdr3_nt: TGTGCCATCAGTGAGTCGAGCTCCTACGAGCAGTACTTC; j_call: TRBJ2-7; d_call: NA; clone_size: NA; v_call: TRBV10-3
cdr3_aa: CASSPSSGIPGYGYTF; cdr3_nt: TGTGCCAGCAGCCCGAGTTCTGGGATTCCTGGGTATGGCTACACCTTC; j_call: TRBJ1-2; d_call: NA; clone_size: NA; v_call: TRBV9
cdr3_aa: CASSYSSQPSRQYF; cdr3_nt: TGTGCCAGCAGTTACTCGAGCCAGCCCAGCCGGCAGTACTTC; j_call: TRBJ2-7; d_call: NA; clone_size: NA; v_call: TRBV6-5
cdr3_aa: CASSMGSVNTEAFF; cdr3_nt: TGTGCCAGTAGTATGGGCAGTGTGAACACTGAAGCTTTCTTT; j_call: TRBJ1-1; d_call: NA; clone_size: NA; v_call: TRBV19
cdr3_aa: CASSIPIGSDRADYGYTF; cdr3_nt: TGTGCCAGTAGTATACCCATCGGCTCGGACAGGGCCGACTATGGCTACACCTTC; j_call: TRBJ1-2; d_call: TRBD1; clone_size: NA; v_call: TRBV19
cdr3_aa: CASSQEESTEAFF; cdr3_nt: TGTGCCAGCAGCCAAGAAGAGAGTACTGAAGCTTTCTTT; j_call: TRBJ1-1; d_call: NA; clone_size: NA; v_call: TRBV14
cdr3_aa: CASSVGDLNTIYF; cdr3_nt: TGTGCCAGCAGCGTAGGGGACCTCAACACCATATATTTT; j_call: TRBJ1-3; d_call: NA; clone_size: NA; v_call: TRBV9
cdr3_aa: CASSLARTDIQYF; cdr3_nt: TGTGCCAGCAGCTTAGCTAGGACGGACATTCAGTACTTC; j_call: TRBJ2-4; d_call: NA; clone_size: NA; v_call: TRBV11-2
cdr3_aa: CASRPGQGISQPQHF; cdr3_nt: TGTGCCAGCAGGCCGGGACAGGGGATTAGTCAGCCCCAGCATTTT; j_call: TRBJ1-5; d_call: TRBD1; clone_size: NA; v_call: TRBV6-5
cdr3_aa: CASRLAGIYEQYF; cdr3_nt: TGTGCCAGCAGACTAGCGGGGATCTACGAGCAGTACTTC; j_call: TRBJ2-7; d_call: TRBD2; clone_size: once; v_call: TRBV28
cdr3_aa: CASSLEGNSWELFF; cdr3_nt: TGCGCCAGCAGCTTGGAGGGGAACAGTTGGGAGCTGTTTTTT; j_call: TRBJ2-2; d_call: NA; clone_size: NA; v_call: TRBV5-1
cdr3_aa: CASSLDMSQTEAFF; cdr3_nt: TGTGCCAGCAGCTTGGATATGAGCCAGACTGAAGCTTTCTTT; j_call: TRBJ1-1; d_call: NA; clone_size: NA; v_call: TRBV5-4
cdr3_aa: CASSPVNAGVAFF; cdr3_nt: TGTGCCAGCAGCCCAGTGAATGCGGGGGTAGCTTTCTTT; j_call: TRBJ1-1; d_call: NA; clone_size: NA; v_call: TRBV7-9